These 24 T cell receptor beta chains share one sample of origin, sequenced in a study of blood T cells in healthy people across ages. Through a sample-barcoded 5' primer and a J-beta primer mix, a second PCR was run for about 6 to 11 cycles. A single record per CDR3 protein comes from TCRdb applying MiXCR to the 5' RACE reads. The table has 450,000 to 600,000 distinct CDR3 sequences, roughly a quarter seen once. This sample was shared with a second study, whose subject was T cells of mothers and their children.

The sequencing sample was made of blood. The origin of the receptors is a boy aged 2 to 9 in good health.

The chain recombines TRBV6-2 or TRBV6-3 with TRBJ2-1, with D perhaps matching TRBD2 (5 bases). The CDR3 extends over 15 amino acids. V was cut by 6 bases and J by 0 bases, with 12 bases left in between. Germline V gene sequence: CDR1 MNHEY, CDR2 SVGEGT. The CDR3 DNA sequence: TGTGCCAGCAGGTTTAAGCGGTACTCCTACAATGAGCAGTTCTTC. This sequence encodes CASRFKRYSYNEQFF.

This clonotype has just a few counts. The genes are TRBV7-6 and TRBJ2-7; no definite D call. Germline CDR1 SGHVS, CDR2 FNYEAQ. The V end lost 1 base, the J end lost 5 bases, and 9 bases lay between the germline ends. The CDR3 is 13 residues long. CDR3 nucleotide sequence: TGTGCCAGCAGCTTAGTGGCTAGGGACGAGCAGTACTTC. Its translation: CASSLVARDEQYF.

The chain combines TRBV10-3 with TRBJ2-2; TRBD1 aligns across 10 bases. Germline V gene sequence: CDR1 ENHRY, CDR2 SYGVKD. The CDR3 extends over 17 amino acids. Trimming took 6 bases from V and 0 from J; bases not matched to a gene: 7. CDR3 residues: CAIRISGQGANTGELFF. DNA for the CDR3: TGTGCCATCAGAATTTCCGGACAGGGGGCGAACACCGGGGAGCTGTTTTTT.

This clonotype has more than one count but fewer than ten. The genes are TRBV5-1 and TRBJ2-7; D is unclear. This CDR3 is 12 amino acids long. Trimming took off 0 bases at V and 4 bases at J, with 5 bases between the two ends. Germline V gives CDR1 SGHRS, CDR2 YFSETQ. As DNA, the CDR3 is TGCGCCAGCAGCTTGGTCCCTTACGAGCAGTACTTC. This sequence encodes CASSLVPYEQYF.

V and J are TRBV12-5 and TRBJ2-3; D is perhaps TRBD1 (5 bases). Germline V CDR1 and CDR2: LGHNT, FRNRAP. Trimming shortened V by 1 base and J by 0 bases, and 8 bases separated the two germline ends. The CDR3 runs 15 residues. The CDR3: CASGLDQGSTDTQYF. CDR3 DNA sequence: TGTGCTAGTGGTTTGGATCAGGGTAGCACAGATACGCAGTATTTT. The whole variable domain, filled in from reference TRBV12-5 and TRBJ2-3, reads DARVTQTPRHKVTEMGQEVTMRCQPILGHNTVFWYRQTMMQGLELLAYFRNRAPLDDSGMPKDRFSAEMPDATLATLKIQPSEPRDSAVYFCASGLDQGSTDTQYFGPGTRLTVL.

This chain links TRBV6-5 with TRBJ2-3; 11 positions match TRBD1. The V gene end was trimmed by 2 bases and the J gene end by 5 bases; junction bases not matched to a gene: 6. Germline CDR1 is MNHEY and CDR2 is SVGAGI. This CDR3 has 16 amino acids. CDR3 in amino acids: CASSYRGQGAGDTQYF. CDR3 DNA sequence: TGTGCCAGCAGTTACCGTGGACAGGGGGCAGGAGATACGCAGTATTTT.

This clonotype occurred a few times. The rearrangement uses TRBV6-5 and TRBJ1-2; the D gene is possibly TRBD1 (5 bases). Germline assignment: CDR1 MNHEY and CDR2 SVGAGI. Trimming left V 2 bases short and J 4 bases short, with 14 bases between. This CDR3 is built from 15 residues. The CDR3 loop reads CASSYRGGSIYGYTF. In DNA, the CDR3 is TGTGCCAGCAGTTACCGGGGGGGATCTATCTATGGCTACACCTTC.

The CDR3 nucleotides read TGCGCCAGCAGCTTGGCCGGCGCGGCAGATACGCAGTATTTT. It codes for CASSLAGAADTQYF. The J gene is TRBJ2-3, the V gene TRBV5-1; D gene ambiguous. The CDR3 is made up of 14 amino acids. The ends were cut back, 0 bases at V and 4 bases at J, with 9 bases in the middle. Germline values: CDR1 SGHRS, CDR2 YFSETQ. The full variable domain, rest sourced from reference TRBV5-1 and TRBJ2-3, is KAGVTQTPRYLIKTRGQQVTLSCSPISGHRSVSWYQQTPGQGLQFLFEYFSETQRNKGNFPGRFSGRQFSNSRSEMNVSTLELGDSALYLCASSLAGAADTQYFGPGTRLTVL.

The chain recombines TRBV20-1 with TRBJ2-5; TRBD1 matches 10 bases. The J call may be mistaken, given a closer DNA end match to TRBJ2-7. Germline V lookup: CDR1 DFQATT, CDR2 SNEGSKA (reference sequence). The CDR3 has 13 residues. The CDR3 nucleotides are TGCAGTGTTCCCGGGACAGGGGACTACGAGCAGTACTTC. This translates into CSVPGTGDYEQYF.

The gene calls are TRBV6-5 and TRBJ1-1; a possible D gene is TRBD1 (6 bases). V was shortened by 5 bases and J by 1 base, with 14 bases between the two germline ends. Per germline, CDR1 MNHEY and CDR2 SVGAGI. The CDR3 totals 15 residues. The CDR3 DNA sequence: TGTGCCAGCAGTCACCTAGGGGGGACGAACACTGAAGCTTTCTTT. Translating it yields CASSHLGGTNTEAFF.

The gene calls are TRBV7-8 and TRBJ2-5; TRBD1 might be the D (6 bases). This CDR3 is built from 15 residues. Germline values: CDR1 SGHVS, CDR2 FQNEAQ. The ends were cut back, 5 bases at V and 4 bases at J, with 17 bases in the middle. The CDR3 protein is CASSPRRGRGETQYF. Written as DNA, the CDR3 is TGTGCCAGCAGCCCCCGCAGAGGCAGGGGAGAGACCCAGTACTTC.

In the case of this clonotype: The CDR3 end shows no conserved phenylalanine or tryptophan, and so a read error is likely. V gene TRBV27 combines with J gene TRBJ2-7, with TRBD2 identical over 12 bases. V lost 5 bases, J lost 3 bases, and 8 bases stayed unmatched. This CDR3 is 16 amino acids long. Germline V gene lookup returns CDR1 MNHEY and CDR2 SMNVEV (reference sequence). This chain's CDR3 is CASSAFTSGRNYEQYL. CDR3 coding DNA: TGTGCCAGCAGTGCCTTCACTAGCGGGAGGAACTACGAGCAGTACTTG.

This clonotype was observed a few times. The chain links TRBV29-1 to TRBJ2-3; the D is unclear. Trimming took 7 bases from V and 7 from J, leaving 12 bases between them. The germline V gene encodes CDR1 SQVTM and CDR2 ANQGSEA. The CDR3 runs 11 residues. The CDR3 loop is CSAISVNTQYF. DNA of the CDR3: TGCAGCGCCATCTCCGTAAATACGCAGTATTTT.

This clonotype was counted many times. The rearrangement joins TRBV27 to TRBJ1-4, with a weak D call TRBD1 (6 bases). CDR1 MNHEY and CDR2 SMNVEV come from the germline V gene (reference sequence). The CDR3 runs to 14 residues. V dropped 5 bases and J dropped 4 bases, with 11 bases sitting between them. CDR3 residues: CASSPQGINEKLFF. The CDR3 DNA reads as TGTGCCAGCAGTCCACAGGGAATTAATGAAAAACTGTTTTTT. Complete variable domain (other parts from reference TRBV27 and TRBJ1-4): EAQVTQNPRYLITVTGKKLTVTCSQNMNHEYMSWYRQDPGLGLRQIYYSMNVEVTDKGDVPEGYKVSRKEKRNFPLILESPSPNQTSLYFCASSPQGINEKLFFGSGTQLSVL.

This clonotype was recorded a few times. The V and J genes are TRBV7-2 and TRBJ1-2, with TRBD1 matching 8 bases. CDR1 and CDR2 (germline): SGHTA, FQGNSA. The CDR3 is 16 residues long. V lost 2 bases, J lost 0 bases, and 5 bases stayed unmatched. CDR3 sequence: CASSLTRTGPNYGYTF. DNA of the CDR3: TGTGCCAGCAGCTTAACCCGGACAGGGCCTAACTATGGCTACACCTTC.

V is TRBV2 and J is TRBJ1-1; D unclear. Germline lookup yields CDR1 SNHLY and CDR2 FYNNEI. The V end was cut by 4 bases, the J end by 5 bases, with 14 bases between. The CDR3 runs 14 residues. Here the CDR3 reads CASSGSWGWTEAFF. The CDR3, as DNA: TGTGCCAGCAGTGGTTCGTGGGGTTGGACTGAAGCTTTCTTT. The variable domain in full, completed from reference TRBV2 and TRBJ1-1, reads EPEVTQTPSHQVTQMGQEVILRCVPISNHLYFYWYRQILGQKVEFLVSFYNNEISEKSEIFDDQFSVERPDGSNFTLKIRSTKLEDSAMYFCASSGSWGWTEAFFGQGTRLTVV.

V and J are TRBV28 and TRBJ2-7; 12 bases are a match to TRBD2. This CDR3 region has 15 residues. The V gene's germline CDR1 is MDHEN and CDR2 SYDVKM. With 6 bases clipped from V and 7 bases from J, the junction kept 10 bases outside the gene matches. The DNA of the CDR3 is TGTGCCAGCAGGACTAGCGGGAGCGTCCTAGGGGAGCAGTACTTC. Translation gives CASRTSGSVLGEQYF.

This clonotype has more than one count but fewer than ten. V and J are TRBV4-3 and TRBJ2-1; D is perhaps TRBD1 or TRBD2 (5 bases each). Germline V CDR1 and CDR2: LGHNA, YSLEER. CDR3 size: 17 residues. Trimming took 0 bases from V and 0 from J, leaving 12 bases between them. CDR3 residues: CASSQERGRSSYNEQFF. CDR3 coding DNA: TGCGCCAGCAGCCAAGAGAGGGGACGGAGCTCCTACAATGAGCAGTTCTTC.

CDR3 sequence reads: CASRIGPSYEQYF. In DNA, the CDR3 is TGTGCCAGCAGGATAGGGCCTTCCTACGAGCAGTACTTC. J is TRBJ2-1 and V is TRBV28; no definite D call. TRBJ2-7 explains the end of the DNA better; the J call may be wrong. Looked up from germline, CDR1 is MDHEN and CDR2 is SYDVKM. This CDR3 has 13 amino acids.

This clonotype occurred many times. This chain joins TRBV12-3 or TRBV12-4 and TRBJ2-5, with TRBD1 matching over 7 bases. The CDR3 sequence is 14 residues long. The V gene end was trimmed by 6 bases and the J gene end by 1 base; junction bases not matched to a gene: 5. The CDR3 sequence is CASRARTGQETQYF. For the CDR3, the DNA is TGTGCCAGCAGGGCCAGGACAGGCCAAGAGACCCAGTACTTC.

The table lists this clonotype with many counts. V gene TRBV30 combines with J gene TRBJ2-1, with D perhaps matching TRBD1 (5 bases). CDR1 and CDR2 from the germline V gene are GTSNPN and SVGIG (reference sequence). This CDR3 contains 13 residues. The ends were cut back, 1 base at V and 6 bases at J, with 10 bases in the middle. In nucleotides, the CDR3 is TGTGCCTGGAGTGAGGGGCTGGGCAATGAGCAGTTCTTC. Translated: CAWSEGLGNEQFF.

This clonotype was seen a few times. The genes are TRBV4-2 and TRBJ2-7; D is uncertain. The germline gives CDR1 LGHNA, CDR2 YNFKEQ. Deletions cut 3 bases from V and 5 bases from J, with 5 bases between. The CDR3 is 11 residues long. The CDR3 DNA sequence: TGTGCCAGCAGCCAGGAAAACGAGCAGTACTTC. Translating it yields CASSQENEQYF.

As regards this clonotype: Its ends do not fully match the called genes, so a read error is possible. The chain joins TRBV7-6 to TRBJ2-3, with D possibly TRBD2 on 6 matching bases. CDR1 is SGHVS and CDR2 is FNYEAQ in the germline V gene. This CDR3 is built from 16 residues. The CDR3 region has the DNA TGCGCCAGCAGCTTAGGACGGCTAGCGATGTCAGATACGCAGTATTTT. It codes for CASSLGRLAMSDTQYF. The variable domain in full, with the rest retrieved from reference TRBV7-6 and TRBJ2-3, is GAGVSQSPRYKVTKRGQDVALRCDPISGHVSLYWYRQALGQGPEFLTYFNYEAQQDKSGLPNDRFSAERPEGSISTLTIQRTEQRDSAMYRCASSLGRLAMSDTQYFGPGTRLTVL.

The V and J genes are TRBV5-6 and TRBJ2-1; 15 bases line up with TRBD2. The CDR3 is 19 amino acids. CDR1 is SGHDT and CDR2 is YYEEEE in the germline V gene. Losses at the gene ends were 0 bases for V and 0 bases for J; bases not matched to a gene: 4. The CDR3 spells CASSLAGLAGGNSYNEQFF. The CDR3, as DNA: TGTGCCAGCAGCTTGGCGGGACTAGCGGGAGGCAACTCCTACAATGAGCAGTTCTTC.